Here is one T cell receptor (beta chain) with its context. These data originate in a study of blood T cell repertoires in COVID-19. About the study: COVID-19 samples, acute and convalescent, were from the United States, Italy and Spain.

In the original workflow: Amplification of reference gene primers was used by the study to estimate nucleated cell counts. The method was immunoSEQ multiplex PCR; TCRdb's version includes in-frame clones alone and lacks a portion of them. D and trimming come from the DNA, and the V and J calls and clone size come from that table. Of about 51,000 clones in the sample, approximately 89% are singletons; the top ten hold about 3.4%. The CDR3 is 13 amino acids. The germline gives CDR1 ENHRY, CDR2 SYGVKD. J was trimmed by 8 bases and V by 10 bases; bases with no gene match: 8. The TCR originated in a man in his fifties or sixties with acute or convalescent COVID-19. V and J are TRBV10-3 and TRBJ2-1; TRBD2 matches 10 bases. The sequenced material came from peripheral blood. In DNA form, the CDR3 reads TGTGCCAACCAGCGGGGGGGCCTCGATGAGCAGTTCTTC. It is translated as CANQRGGLDEQFF.